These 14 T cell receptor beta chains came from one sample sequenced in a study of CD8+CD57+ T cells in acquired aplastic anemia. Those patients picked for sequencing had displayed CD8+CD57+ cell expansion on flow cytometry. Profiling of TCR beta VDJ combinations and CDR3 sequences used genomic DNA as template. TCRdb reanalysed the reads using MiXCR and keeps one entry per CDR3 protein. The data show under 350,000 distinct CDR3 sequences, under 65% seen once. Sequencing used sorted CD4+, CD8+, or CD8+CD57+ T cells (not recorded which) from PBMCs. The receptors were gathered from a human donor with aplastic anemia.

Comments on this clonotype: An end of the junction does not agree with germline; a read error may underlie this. CDR3 residues: CAISGPGTGTGASVLTF. For the CDR3, the DNA is TGTGCCATCAGCGGTCCCGGGACAGGGACTGGGGCCAGCGTCCTGACTTTC. The chain carries TRBV10-3 and TRBJ2-6; TRBD1 matches at 9 bases. Germline V gene lookup returns CDR1 ENHRY and CDR2 SYGVKD. The CDR3 spans 17 residues.

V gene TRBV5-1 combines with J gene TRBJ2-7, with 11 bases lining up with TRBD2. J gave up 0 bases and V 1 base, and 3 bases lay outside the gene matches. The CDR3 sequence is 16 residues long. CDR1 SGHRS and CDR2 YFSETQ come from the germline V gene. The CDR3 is CASSLNSGGVSYEQYF. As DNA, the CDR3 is TGCGCCAGCAGCTTGAATAGCGGGGGGGTCTCCTACGAGCAGTACTTC.

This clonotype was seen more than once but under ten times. CDR3 sequence reads: CASSDVQGRHEQYF. CDR3 nucleotides: TGTGCCAGCAGTGACGTACAGGGGAGGCACGAGCAGTACTTC. The J gene is TRBJ2-7, the V gene TRBV2, with a weak D call TRBD1 (7 bases). The CDR3 is 14 residues long. CDR1 SNHLY and CDR2 FYNNEI come from the germline V gene. Trimming removed 3 bases at V and 5 bases at J, with 14 bases between.

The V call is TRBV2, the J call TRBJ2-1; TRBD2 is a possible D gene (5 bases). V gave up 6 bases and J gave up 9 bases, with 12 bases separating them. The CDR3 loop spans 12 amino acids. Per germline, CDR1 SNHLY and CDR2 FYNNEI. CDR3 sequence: CASSVDRGEQFF. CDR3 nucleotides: TGTGCCAGCAGCGTAGATCGGGGTGAGCAGTTCTTC.

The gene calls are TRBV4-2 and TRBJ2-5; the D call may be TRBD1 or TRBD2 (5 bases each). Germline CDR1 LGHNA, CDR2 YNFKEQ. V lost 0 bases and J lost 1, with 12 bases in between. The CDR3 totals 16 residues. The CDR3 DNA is TGTGCCAGCAGCCAAGATCGAGGGGTATCCCAAGAGACCCAGTACTTC. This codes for CASSQDRGVSQETQYF.

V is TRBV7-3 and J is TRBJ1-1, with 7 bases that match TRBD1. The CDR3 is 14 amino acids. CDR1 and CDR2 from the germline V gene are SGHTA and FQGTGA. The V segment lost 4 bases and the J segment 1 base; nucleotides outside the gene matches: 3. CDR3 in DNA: TGTGCCAGCAGCTCGGGACAGCCGAACACTGAAGCTTTCTTT. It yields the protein CASSSGQPNTEAFF.

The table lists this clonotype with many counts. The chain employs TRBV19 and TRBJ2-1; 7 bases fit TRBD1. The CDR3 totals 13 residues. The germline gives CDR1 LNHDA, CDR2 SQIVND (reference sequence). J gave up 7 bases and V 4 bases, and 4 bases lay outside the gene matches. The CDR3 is CASSTGQLNEQFF. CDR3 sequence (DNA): TGTGCCAGTAGTACGGGACAGTTGAATGAGCAGTTCTTC. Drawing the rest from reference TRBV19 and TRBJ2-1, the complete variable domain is DGGITQSPKYLFRKEGQNVTLSCEQNLNHDAMYWYRQDPGQGLRLIYYSQIVNDFQKGDIAEGYSVSREKKESFPLTVTSAQKNPTAFYLCASSTGQLNEQFFGPGTRLTVL.

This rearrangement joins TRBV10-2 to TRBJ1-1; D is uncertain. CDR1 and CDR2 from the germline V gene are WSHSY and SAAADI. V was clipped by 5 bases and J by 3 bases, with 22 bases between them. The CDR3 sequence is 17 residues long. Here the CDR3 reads CASSYSSVGYMHTEAFF. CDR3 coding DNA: TGCGCCAGCAGTTACTCAAGTGTAGGTTACATGCACACTGAAGCTTTCTTT.

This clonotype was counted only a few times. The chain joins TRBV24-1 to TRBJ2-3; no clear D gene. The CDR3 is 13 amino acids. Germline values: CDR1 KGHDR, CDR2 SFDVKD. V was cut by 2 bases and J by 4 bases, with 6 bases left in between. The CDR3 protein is CATSDSRSDTQYF. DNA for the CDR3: TGTGCCACCAGTGATTCCAGGTCAGATACGCAGTATTTT.

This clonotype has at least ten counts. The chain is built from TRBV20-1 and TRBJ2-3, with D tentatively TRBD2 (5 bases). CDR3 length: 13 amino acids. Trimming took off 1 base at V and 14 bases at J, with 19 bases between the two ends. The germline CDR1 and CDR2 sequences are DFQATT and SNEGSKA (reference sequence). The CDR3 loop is CSARGGVLAKLYF. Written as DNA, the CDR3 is TGCAGTGCTAGAGGCGGAGTCCTAGCTAAATTGTATTTT.

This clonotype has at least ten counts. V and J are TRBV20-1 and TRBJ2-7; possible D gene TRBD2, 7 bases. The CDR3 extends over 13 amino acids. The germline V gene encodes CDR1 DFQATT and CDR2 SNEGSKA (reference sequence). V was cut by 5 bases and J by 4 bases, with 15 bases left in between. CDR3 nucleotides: TGCAGTGCTGCGGGGGCGACGGGGTACGAGCAGTACTTC. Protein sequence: CSAAGATGYEQYF.

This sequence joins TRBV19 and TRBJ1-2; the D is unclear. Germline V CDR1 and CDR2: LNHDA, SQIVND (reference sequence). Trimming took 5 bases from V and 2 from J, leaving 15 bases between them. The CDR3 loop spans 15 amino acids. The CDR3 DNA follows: TGTGCCAGTAGTGCGGCCGTCTTTGCGAACTATGGCTACACCTTC. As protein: CASSAAVFANYGYTF.

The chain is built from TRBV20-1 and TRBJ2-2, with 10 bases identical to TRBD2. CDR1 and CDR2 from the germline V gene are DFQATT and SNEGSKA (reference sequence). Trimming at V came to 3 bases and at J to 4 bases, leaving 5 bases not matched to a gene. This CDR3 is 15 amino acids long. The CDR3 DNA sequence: TGCAGTGCTAGGGCTAGCGGGAGAGGCACCGGGGAGCTGTTTTTT. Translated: CSARASGRGTGELFF.

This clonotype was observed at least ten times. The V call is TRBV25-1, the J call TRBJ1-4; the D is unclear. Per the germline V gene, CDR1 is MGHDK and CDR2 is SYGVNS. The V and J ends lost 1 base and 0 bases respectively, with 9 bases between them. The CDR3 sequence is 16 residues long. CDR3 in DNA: TGTGCCAGCAGTGAATTGGCAGCCTCAACTAATGAAAAACTGTTTTTT. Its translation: CASSELAASTNEKLFF.